This TCR beta chain was retrieved from a study of blood T cell repertoires in COVID-19. Across the study: Collection of acute and convalescent COVID-19 samples took place in the United States, Italy and Spain. T cells, B-cell-depleted T cells, or PBMCs supplied cDNA or gDNA.

In the authors' methods: Reference gene primers were amplified, and this amplification served to estimate nucleated cell counts. The assay was immunoSEQ multiplex PCR, and TCRdb's table has in-frame clones only and misses some. That table furnishes V, J and clone size, whereas the DNA furnished D and trimming. The data hold approximately 150,000 clones, with 83% observed a single time. Trimming cost V 1 base and J 7 bases; bases outside gene matches: 3. Per the germline V gene, CDR1 is GTSNPN and CDR2 is SVGIG (reference sequence). The CDR3 consists of 14 residues. What was sequenced was peripheral blood. This sequence joins TRBV30 and TRBJ1-4; 10 bases are shared with TRBD1. The clonotype was recovered from a woman over 75 with acute or convalescent COVID-19. For the CDR3, the DNA is TGTGCCTGGAGTGCGGGACAGGGGTTTGAAAAACTGTTTTTT. This codes for CAWSAGQGFEKLFF.